This is a list of T cell receptor beta chains from one sample in a study of regulatory T cells in long-lasting Graves disease. TCRdb reanalysed the multiplex PCR reads using MiXCR and keeps one entry per CDR3 protein. The sample lists fewer than 400,000 distinct CDR3 sequences, less than 25% occurring once. The sequencing here drew on peripheral blood mononuclear cells (PBMCs), taken when the disease was refractory, from a patient treated with antithyroid drugs. These receptors were obtained from a female donor with Graves disease. The CDR3 runs from the conserved cysteine through the conserved F or W. Fields, in order: J gene, clone size, D gene, V gene, CDR3 DNA, CDR3 protein. A D gene is named only where the DNA matches it firmly. Clone size is stated in some rows and not others, as once, few, many or a class when expanded.

TRBJ1-4	.	.	TRBV5-1	TGCGCCAGCAGCTCGACAGTGACGAATGAAAAACTGTTTTTT	CASSSTVTNEKLFF
TRBJ1-5	many	.	TRBV28	TGTGCCAGCAGTCCCGCATATCAGCCCCAGCATTTT	CASSPAYQPQHF
TRBJ1-2	.	TRBD1	TRBV27	TGTGCCAGCAGCCGGGACAGGGGCGCCACAATGGGGGGCTACACCTTC	CASSRDRGATMGGYTF
TRBJ1-2	few	.	TRBV6-2/TRBV6-3	TGTGCCAGCAGCCGGAGGACAGCAAGTTTC	CASSRRTASF
TRBJ1-1	many	.	TRBV5-1	TGCGCCAGCAGCTTCGGCGCGGGGGATGAAGCTTTCTTT	CASSFGAGDEAFF
TRBJ2-5	few	TRBD1	TRBV20-1	TGCAGTGCTAGAGATATGCGACAGGGCCAAGAGACCCAGTACTTC	CSARDMRQGQETQYF
TRBJ2-7	.	.	TRBV9	TGTGCCAGCAGCGTAGGGGAATGGCTAGCTGGCAGCGAGCAGTACTTC	CASSVGEWLAGSEQYF
TRBJ1-4	few	.	TRBV18	TGTGCCAGCTCACACGGTCCCCAGGGCGGAAAACTGTTTTTT	CASSHGPQGGKLFF
TRBJ1-2	.	.	TRBV9	TGTGCCAGCAGCGGAAAGGGGGACTTCTATGGCTACACCTTC	CASSGKGDFYGYTF
TRBJ2-7	.	.	TRBV27	TGTGCCAGCAGATCTGGATTCGAGCAGTACTTC	CASRSGFEQYF
TRBJ1-2	few	.	TRBV5-1	TGCGCCAGCAGCCCGGACGGCGACAACTATGGCTACACCTTC	CASSPDGDNYGYTF
TRBJ1-4	many	.	TRBV6-1	TGTGCCAGCAGGGACAGCGCAACTAATGAAAAACTGTTTTTT	CASRDSATNEKLFF
TRBJ2-7	many	TRBD2	TRBV2	TGTGCCAGCAGTGAAGCGGAGGCGGGAGGAGACGAGCAGTACTTC	CASSEAEAGGDEQYF
TRBJ2-2	.	.	TRBV20-1	TGCAGTGTCTACACTGACGCGACGAACACCGGGGAGCTGTTTTTT	CSVYTDATNTGELFF
TRBJ1-5	.	.	TRBV7-8	TGTGCCAGCAGCTTAGATGGAAGCCAGCCCCAGCATTTT	CASSLDGSQPQHF
TRBJ2-7	few	.	TRBV11-2	TGTGCCAGCAGCTTATACGGGGGAGAACACTCACCTTACGAGCAGTACTTC	CASSLYGGEHSPYEQYF
TRBJ1-4	few	.	TRBV7-8	TGTGCCAGCAGCCCCATGGACCGGACGGGAAAACTGTTTTTT	CASSPMDRTGKLFF
TRBJ1-2	few	TRBD1	TRBV19	TGTGCCAGTGGGAGGGCGACAGGGGGGTCCGACTATGGCTACACCTTC	CASGRATGGSDYGYTF
TRBJ2-7	.	.	TRBV20-1	TGCAGTGCTCGACAGGTACCCCCCTACGAGCAGTACTTC	CSARQVPPYEQYF
TRBJ1-3	few	.	TRBV9	TGTGCCAGCAGCGTAGGTGGCAGCCTTCTCTCTGGAAACACCATATATTTT	CASSVGGSLLSGNTIYF
TRBJ2-7	many	TRBD1	TRBV27	TGTGCCAGCAGCAAACAGGGGGTGGAGGGTCCCTACGAGCAGTACTTC	CASSKQGVEGPYEQYF
TRBJ1-5	many	.	TRBV5-1	TGCGCCAGCAGCTTGTTGTCGGGTCAGCCCCAGCATTTT	CASSLLSGQPQHF
TRBJ2-3	.	.	TRBV10-2	TGCGCCAGCAAGGGGATCAAGGCGACAGATACGCAGTATTTT	CASKGIKATDTQYF
TRBJ2-4	many	.	TRBV12-3/TRBV12-4	TGTGCCAGCACCTCCGGGCGGGACGGCATTCAGTACTTC	CASTSGRDGIQYF
TRBJ2-5	many	.	TRBV6-5	TGTGCCAGCAGTTACGAACCATCTTTGGAGACCCAGTACTTC	CASSYEPSLETQYF
TRBJ1-1	many	.	TRBV28	TGTGCCAGCAGTTTTGAGGATACGGCTGTAAACTTT	CASSFEDTAVNF
TRBJ2-1	few	.	TRBV6-2/TRBV6-3	TGTGCCAGCAGTTACAAACCAGACAATGAGCAGTTCTTC	CASSYKPDNEQFF
TRBJ1-1	many	.	TRBV7-9	TGTGCCTCAACGTCATTGAACACTGAAGCTTTCTTT	CASTSLNTEAFF
TRBJ2-6	.	.	TRBV20-1	TGCAGTGCTAGAGACCCCTCAGCTTACTCTGGGGCCAACGTCCTGACTTTC	CSARDPSAYSGANVLTF
TRBJ1-3	few	.	TRBV19	TGTGCCAGTAGTATAGACTCCTCTGGAAACACCATATATTTT	CASSIDSSGNTIYF
TRBJ2-2	.	TRBD2	TRBV13	TGTGCCAGCAGCTCTCCACTAGCGGGAGGCACCGGGGAGCTGTTTTTT	CASSSPLAGGTGELFF
TRBJ2-3	.	TRBD1	TRBV27	TGTGCCAGCACCAAGGACAGGGAGCAGTATTTT	CASTKDREQYF
TRBJ1-2	many	.	TRBV10-3	TGTGCCATCAGTGAAGGTCGGGGAGGCTACACCTTC	CAISEGRGGYTF
TRBJ2-7	many	.	TRBV7-2	TGTGCCAGCAGCTTAGGGCCAGGGGCCCCCTACGAGCAGTACTTC	CASSLGPGAPYEQYF
TRBJ1-4	many	.	TRBV5-1	TGCGCCAGCAGCCCGCTCTCCGCAGGGGCTAATGAAAAACTGTTTTTT	CASSPLSAGANEKLFF
TRBJ2-7	.	TRBD1	TRBV6-1	TGTGCCAGCAGCGCTTACCGGGACAGGGCCCTCCCTGGGAGGTACGAGCAGTACTTC	CASSAYRDRALPGRYEQYF
TRBJ1-1	many	.	TRBV6-1	TGTGCCAGCACCCCATTCGTGGGCACTGAAGCTTTCTTT	CASTPFVGTEAFF
TRBJ2-5	many	.	TRBV6-5	TGTGCCAGCAGTTACTTGGCGGGAAACCCTGGGGAGACCCAGTACTTC	CASSYLAGNPGETQYF
TRBJ2-7	few	TRBD2	TRBV20-1	TGCAGTGCTAGGTCGACTAGCGGGACTAGGCACGAGCAGTACTTC	CSARSTSGTRHEQYF
TRBJ1-1	many	.	TRBV6-1	TGTGCCAGCTATAAAACCGGCCCGAACACTGAAGCTTTCTTT	CASYKTGPNTEAFF
TRBJ1-5	few	.	TRBV20-1	TGCAGTGCTAGAGATGAGAGGAGAGGCAATCAGCCCCAGCATTTT	CSARDERRGNQPQHF
TRBJ1-2	.	.	TRBV7-9	TGTGCCAGCAGTACCGACCCACCTAACTATGGCTACACCTTC	CASSTDPPNYGYTF
TRBJ1-5	few	.	TRBV19	TGTGCCAGTATTCCCGGGCCGAATAATAATCAGCCCCAGCATTTT	CASIPGPNNNQPQHF
TRBJ1-1	.	TRBD1	TRBV10-3	TGTGCCATCAGTCCGGACAGGGGGAACACTGAAGCTTTCTTT	CAISPDRGNTEAFF
TRBJ1-6	few	.	TRBV7-2	TGTGCCAGCAGCTTGTTCTCAAACGGGGCCCTCCACTTT	CASSLFSNGALHF
TRBJ1-2	.	.	TRBV7-2	TGTGCCAGCAGGGAGGCCGCTGGCTACACCTTC	CASREAAGYTF
TRBJ2-5	many	TRBD2	TRBV12-3/TRBV12-4	TGTGCCAGCAGTTTACGCCCCGGGACTAGCGGCCAGACCCAGTACTTC	CASSLRPGTSGQTQYF
TRBJ2-5	.	TRBD1	TRBV27	TGTGCCAGCTTTGGAGGGGCAAACGGACAGGGTGGGCAAGAGACCCAGTACTTC	CASFGGANGQGGQETQYF
TRBJ2-7	many	.	TRBV12-3/TRBV12-4	TGTGCCAGCAGTTTCACGGGTGGGGGGATGATCTACGAGCAGTACTTC	CASSFTGGGMIYEQYF
TRBJ1-1	.	.	TRBV5-5	TGTGCCAGCAGCTTGGGTGGGGGAGCGGCTGAAGCTTTCTTT	CASSLGGGAAEAFF
TRBJ2-5	many	.	TRBV3-1	TGTGCCAGCAGCCAATATATGGAGGCCGGGGAGACCCAGTACTTC	CASSQYMEAGETQYF
TRBJ1-5	few	.	TRBV27	TGTGCCAGCAGTCCGCAGGGTAACAATCAGCCCCAGCATTTT	CASSPQGNNQPQHF
TRBJ2-2	many	TRBD1	TRBV28	TGTGCCAGCCGCTGGGACAGGGGGCACACCGGGGAGCTGTTTTTT	CASRWDRGHTGELFF